The 13 T cell receptor beta chains below all came from one sample that was sequenced in a study of CXCR3-negative and CXCR3-positive naive CD8 T cells. cDNA libraries for TRB were generated by 5' RACE incorporating UMI labels. TCRdb reprocessed the 5' RACE reads and stores each CDR3 protein as one record, lacking DNA. The table lists some 61,000 distinct CDR3 sequences, with 4.3% in the top ten. Sequenced sample: naive CXCR3- CD8+ T cells from blood. The sample's subset: CD45RO-CCR7+CD27+CD95- naive CD8+ T cells lacking CXCR3 (TNR3-). Receptors originate from a human donor in good health. Some clones in this sample may be carry-over from other donors' samples.

The chain is built from TRBV6-6 and TRBJ1-5; lacking DNA, the TRBD1 call made by TCRdb goes unchecked. This CDR3 is 17 amino acids long. CDR1 MNHNY and CDR2 SVGAGI come from the germline V gene (reference sequence). The CDR3 loop is CASMAGRGAWSNQPQHF.

CDR3 residues: CASSQPTGDLSNSPLHF. This sequence joins TRBV3-1 and TRBJ1-6; TCRdb returns TRBD1, unconfirmable since there is no DNA. The germline V gene has CDR1 LGHDT and CDR2 YNNKEL (reference sequence). There are 17 residues in the CDR3.

The chain is built from TRBV29-1 and TRBJ2-1; TCRdb's D gene call, TRBD2, goes unchecked for lack of DNA. Per the germline V gene, CDR1 is SQVTM and CDR2 is ANQGSEA. The CDR3 spans 14 residues. CDR3: CSVLASGGVGEQFF.

The chain uses TRBV15 and TRBJ2-7; as DNA is missing, the TRBD2 call by TCRdb cannot be tested. The CDR3 extends over 15 amino acids. Germline V gives CDR1 LNHNV, CDR2 YYDKDF (reference sequence). CDR3 sequence: CATREIGGLFIGQYF.

The chain recombines TRBV2 with TRBJ2-2; lacking DNA, the TRBD1 call made by TCRdb goes unchecked. The CDR3 sequence is 16 residues long. From germline, CDR1 is SNHLY and CDR2 FYNNEI. This CDR3 reads CASSDPDSQNTGELFF.

The chain uses TRBV20-1 and TRBJ1-1; TCRdb's D call, TRBD1, is unchecked because there is no DNA. CDR3 length: 14 amino acids. Germline V gene lookup returns CDR1 DFQATT and CDR2 SNEGSKA (reference sequence). This CDR3 is CSASSNTGYTEDFF.

V and J are TRBV5-5 and TRBJ2-7. This CDR3 contains 14 residues. Germline CDR1 is SGHKS and CDR2 is YYEKEE (reference sequence). CDR3 sequence: CASSLDGGSYEQYF. Using reference TRBV5-5 and TRBJ2-7 for the parts outside the CDR3, the full variable domain is DAGVTQSPTHLIKTRGQQVTLRCSPISGHKSVSWYQQVLGQGPQFIFQYYEKEERGRGNFPDRFSARQFPNYSSELNVNALLLGDSALYLCASSLDGGSYEQYFGPGTRLTVT.

The chain has TRBV2 and TRBJ2-7. Germline assignment: CDR1 SNHLY and CDR2 FYNNEI. CDR3 length: 11 amino acids. The CDR3 loop reads CARQGPNEQYF.

This CDR3 is CASTLRGFSYNSPLHF. V usage is TRBV28 and J usage is TRBJ1-6; the D gene TCRdb calls, TRBD1, cannot be checked with no DNA. Germline V gene data show CDR1 as MDHEN and CDR2 as SYDVKM. The CDR3 length is 16 residues.

The chain joins TRBV12-3 or TRBV12-4 to TRBJ2-5. CDR3 length: 13 amino acids. The CDR3 reads CASSLPNGETQYF.

J is TRBJ1-1 and V is TRBV28; TCRdb outputs TRBD1, but without DNA this stays unchecked. The CDR3 runs to 15 residues. Germline V gene sequence: CDR1 MDHEN, CDR2 SYDVKM. This CDR3 is CASRVTGGSDTEAFF. The full variable domain, in which reference TRBV28 and TRBJ1-1 provide the parts outside the CDR3, is DVKVTQSSRYLVKRTGEKVFLECVQDMDHENMFWYRQDPGLGLRLIYFSYDVKMKEKGDIPEGYSVSREKKERFSLILESASTNQTSMYLCASRVTGGSDTEAFFGQGTRLTVV.

The CDR3 protein is CASSLVNSPLHF. The chain joins TRBV27 to TRBJ1-6. The CDR3 has 12 amino acids. Germline V lookup: CDR1 MNHEY, CDR2 SMNVEV (reference sequence).

CDR3 residues: CASSRTFREQFF. This rearrangement joins TRBV12-3 or TRBV12-4 to TRBJ2-1; TCRdb's D gene call, TRBD1, goes unchecked for lack of DNA. This CDR3 spans 12 amino acids.